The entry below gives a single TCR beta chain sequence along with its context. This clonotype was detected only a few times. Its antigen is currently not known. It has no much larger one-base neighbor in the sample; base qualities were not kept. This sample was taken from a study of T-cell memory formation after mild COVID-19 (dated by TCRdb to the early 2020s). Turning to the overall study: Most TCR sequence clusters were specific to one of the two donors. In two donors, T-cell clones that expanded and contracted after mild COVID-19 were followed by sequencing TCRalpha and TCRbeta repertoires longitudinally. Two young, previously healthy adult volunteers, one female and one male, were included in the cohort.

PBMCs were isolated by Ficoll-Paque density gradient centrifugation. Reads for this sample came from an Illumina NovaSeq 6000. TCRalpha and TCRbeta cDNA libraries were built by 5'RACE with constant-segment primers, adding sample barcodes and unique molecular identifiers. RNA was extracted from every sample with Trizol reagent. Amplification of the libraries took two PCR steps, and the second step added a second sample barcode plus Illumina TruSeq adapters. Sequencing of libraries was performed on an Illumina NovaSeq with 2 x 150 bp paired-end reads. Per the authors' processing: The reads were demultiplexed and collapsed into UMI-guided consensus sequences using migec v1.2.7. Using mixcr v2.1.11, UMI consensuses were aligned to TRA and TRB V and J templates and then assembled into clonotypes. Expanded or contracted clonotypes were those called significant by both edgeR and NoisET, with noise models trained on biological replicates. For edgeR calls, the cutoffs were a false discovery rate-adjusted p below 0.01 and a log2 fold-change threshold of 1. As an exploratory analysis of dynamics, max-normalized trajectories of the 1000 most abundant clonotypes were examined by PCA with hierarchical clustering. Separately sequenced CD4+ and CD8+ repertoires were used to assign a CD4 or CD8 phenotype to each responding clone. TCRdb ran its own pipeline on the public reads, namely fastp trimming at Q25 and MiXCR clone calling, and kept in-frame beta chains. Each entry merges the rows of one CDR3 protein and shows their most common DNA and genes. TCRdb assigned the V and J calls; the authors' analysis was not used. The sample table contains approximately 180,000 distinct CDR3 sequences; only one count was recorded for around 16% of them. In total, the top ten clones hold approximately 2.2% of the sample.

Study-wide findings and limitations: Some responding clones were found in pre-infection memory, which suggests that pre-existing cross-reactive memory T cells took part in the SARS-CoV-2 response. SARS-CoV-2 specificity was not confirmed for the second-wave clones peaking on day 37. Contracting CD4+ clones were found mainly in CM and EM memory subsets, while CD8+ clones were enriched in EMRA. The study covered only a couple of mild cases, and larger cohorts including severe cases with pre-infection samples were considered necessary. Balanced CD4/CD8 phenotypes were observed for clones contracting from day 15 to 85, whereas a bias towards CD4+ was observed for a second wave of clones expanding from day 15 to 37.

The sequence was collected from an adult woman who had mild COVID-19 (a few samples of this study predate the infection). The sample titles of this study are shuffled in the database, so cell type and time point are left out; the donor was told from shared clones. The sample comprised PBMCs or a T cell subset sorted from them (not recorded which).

The CDR3 protein: CASSHRGTNYGYTF. The sequenced DNA is TGTGCCAGCAGCCACAGGGGGACCAACTATGGCTACACCTTC. Recombination connected TRBV7-2 to TRBJ1-2; 8 nucleotides in the junction match TRBD1. CDR1 and CDR2 are drawn from the germline V gene: SGHTA, FQGNSA. The CDR3 measures 14 amino acids from cysteine to phenylalanine. Only CDR3 DNA remains: 42 bases, in frame from the first base. At the junction V is shortened by 5 bases and J by 2 bases; bases outside the gene matches: 4. Joined to the reference TRBV7-2 and TRBJ1-2 proteins, this CDR3 gives the full variable domain: GAGVSQSPSNKVTEKGKDVELRCDPISGHTALYWYRQSLGQGLEFLIYFQGNSAPDKSGLPSDRFSAERTGGSVSTLTIQRTQQEDSAVYLCASSHRGTNYGYTFGSGTRLTVV.